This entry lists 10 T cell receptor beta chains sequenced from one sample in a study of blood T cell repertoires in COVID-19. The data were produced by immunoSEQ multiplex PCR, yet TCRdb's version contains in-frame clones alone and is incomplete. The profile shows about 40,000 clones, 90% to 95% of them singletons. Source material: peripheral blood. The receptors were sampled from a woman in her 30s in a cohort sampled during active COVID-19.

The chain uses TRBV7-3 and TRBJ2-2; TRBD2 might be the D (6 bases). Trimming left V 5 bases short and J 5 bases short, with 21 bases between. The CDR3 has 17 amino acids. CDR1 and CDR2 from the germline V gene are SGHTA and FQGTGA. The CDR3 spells CASSPTYGGIGTGELFF. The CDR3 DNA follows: TGTGCCAGCAGCCCCACGTATGGCGGGATTGGAACCGGGGAGCTGTTTTTT. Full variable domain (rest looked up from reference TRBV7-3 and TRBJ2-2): GAGVSQTPSNKVTEKGKYVELRCDPISGHTALYWYRQSLGQGPEFLIYFQGTGAADDSGLPNDRFFAVRPEGSVSTLKIQRTERGDSAVYLCASSPTYGGIGTGELFFGEGSRLTVL.

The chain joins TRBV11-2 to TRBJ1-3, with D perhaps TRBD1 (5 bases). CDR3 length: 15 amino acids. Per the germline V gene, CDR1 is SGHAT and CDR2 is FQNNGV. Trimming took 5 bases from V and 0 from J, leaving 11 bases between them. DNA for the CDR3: TGTGCCAGCAGCCCAGACAGAATCTCTGGAAACACCATATATTTT. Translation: CASSPDRISGNTIYF.

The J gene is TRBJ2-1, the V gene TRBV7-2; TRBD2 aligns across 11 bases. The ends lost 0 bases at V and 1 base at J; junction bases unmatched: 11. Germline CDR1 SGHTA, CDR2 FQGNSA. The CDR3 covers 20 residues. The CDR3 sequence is CASSLAAVAGGPRSYNEQFF. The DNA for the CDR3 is TGTGCCAGCAGCTTAGCGGCGGTAGCGGGAGGGCCTAGGTCCTACAATGAGCAGTTCTTC.

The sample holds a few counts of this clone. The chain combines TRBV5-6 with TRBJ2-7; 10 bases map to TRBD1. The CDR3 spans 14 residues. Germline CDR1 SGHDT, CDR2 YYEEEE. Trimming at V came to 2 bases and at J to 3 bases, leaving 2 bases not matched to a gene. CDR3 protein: CASSLGQGGYEQYF. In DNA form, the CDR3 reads TGTGCCAGCAGCTTAGGACAGGGGGGCTACGAGCAGTACTTC. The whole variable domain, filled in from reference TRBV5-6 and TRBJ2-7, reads DAGVTQSPTHLIKTRGQQVTLRCSPKSGHDTVSWYQQALGQGPQFIFQYYEEEERQRGNFPDRFSGHQFPNYSSELNVNALLLGDSALYLCASSLGQGGYEQYFGPGTRLTVT.

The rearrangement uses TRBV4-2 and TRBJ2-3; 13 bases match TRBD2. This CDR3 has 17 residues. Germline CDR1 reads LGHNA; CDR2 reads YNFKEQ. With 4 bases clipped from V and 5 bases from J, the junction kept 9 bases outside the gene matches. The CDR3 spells CASSLESTSGRGDTQYF. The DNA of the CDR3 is TGTGCCAGCAGCCTAGAATCAACTAGCGGGAGGGGAGATACGCAGTATTTT.

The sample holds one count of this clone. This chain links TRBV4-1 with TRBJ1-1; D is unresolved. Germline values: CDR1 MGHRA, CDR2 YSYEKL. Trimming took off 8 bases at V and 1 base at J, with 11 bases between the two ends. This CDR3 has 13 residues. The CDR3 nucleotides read TGCGCCAGCCGTATGAACAAGAACACTGAAGCTTTCTTT. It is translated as CASRMNKNTEAFF.

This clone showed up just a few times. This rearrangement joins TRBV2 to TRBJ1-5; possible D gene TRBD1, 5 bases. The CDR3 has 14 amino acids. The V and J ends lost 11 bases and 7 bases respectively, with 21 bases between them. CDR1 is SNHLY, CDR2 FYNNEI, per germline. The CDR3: CAGRPGNPEQPQHF. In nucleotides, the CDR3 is TGTGCCGGAAGACCAGGGAATCCAGAGCAGCCCCAGCATTTT. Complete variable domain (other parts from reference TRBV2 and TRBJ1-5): EPEVTQTPSHQVTQMGQEVILRCVPISNHLYFYWYRQILGQKVEFLVSFYNNEISEKSEIFDDQFSVERPDGSNFTLKIRSTKLEDSAMYFCAGRPGNPEQPQHFGDGTRLSIL.

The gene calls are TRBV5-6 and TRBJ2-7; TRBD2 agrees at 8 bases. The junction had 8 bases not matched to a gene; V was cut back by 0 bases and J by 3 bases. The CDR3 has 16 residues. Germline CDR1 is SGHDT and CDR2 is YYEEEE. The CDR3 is CASSLGLAGTDYEQYF. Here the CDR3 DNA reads TGTGCCAGCAGCTTGGGTTTAGCGGGAACCGACTACGAGCAGTACTTC.

The CDR3 DNA reads TGTGCCAGCAGCCGAGGGACAGAGAACACTGAAGCTTTCTTT. It encodes CASSRGTENTEAFF. The chain carries TRBV3-1 (or the pseudogene TRBV3-2) and TRBJ1-1; 7 nucleotides agree with TRBD1. Germline loops: CDR1 LGHDT, CDR2 YNNKEL (reference sequence). V gave up 4 bases and J gave up 1 base; unmatched junction bases: 3. CDR3 length: 14 residues.

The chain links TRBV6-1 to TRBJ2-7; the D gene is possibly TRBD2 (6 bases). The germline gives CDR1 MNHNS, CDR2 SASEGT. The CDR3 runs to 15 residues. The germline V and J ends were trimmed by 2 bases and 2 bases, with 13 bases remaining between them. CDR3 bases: TGTGCCAGCAGTGAATGGGTGGAGGGCCCCTACGAGCAGTACTTC. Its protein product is CASSEWVEGPYEQYF.